This T cell receptor beta chain derives from a study of CD8 T cells in ankylosing spondylitis. General study points: Matched ankylosing spondylitis synovial fluid reportedly contained a significantly enriched population of disease-linked clones. CD8+ disease-linked clones were present at relatively low frequencies in blood.

Quantitative 5'-RACE was performed with molecular barcodes, and it yielded the TCR beta libraries. TCRdb itself ran the 5' RACE reads through MiXCR, one entry per CDR3 protein. The repertoire holds fewer than 200,000 distinct CDR3 sequences, with 15% to 20% as singletons. CDR1 is SEHNR, CDR2 FQNEAQ, per germline (reference sequence). This CDR3 comprises 17 residues. V gave up 5 bases and J gave up 4 bases; unmatched junction bases: 7. This clonotype was recorded many times. The antigen remains unidentified. The source is a male donor aged 10-30 years with ankylosing spondylitis or in good health (not recorded which). The sequenced material came from blood, either unsorted or a sorted T cell fraction (not recorded which). The chain combines TRBV7-9 with TRBJ2-3; TRBD2 agrees at 15 bases. This chain's CDR3 is CASSATGTSGRSDTQYF. The CDR3 DNA reads as TGTGCCAGCAGCGCTACCGGGACTAGCGGGAGGTCAGATACGCAGTATTTT.